This TCR beta chain is from a study of CD8+ T cells in alopecia areata. Points from the study as a whole: Normal skin contains resident alphabeta T cells, and these are also sequenced in scalp samples.

About this clone: The antigen remains undetermined.

The sequencing template was cDNA reverse transcribed from extracted RNA. Sequenced by immunoSEQ multiplex PCR; TCRdb stores in-frame clones only, minus some. The repertoire holds about 190,000 clones, with roughly 66% as singletons. Stated treatment: oral pan-JAK inhibitor, 5-10 mg twice daily. Germline lookup yields CDR1 MNHEY and CDR2 SVGAGI. CDR3 length: 15 residues. V was pared by 4 bases and J by 6 bases, with 8 bases of the junction left unmatched. The input for sequencing was CD4+ T cells sorted from blood, taken at week 24, from a patient treated with tofacitinib. This clonotype originated in a human donor with alopecia areata. The rearrangement links TRBV6-5 to TRBJ2-4; TRBD2 matches at 8 bases. The CDR3 here is CASSSEAGVINIQYF. CDR3 nucleotide sequence: TGTGCCAGCAGTTCCGAAGCGGGGGTGATAAACATTCAGTACTTC.